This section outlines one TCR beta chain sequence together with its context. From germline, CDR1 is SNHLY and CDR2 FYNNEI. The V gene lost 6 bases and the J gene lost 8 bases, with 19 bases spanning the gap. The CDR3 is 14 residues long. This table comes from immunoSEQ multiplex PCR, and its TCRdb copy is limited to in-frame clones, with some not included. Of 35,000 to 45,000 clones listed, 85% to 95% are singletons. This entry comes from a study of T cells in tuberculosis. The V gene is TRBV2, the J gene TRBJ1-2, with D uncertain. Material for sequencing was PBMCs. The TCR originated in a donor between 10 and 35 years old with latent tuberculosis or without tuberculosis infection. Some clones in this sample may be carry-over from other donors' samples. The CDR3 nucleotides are TGTGCCAGCAGGCCGCCCGGGAGTCCTGGAGGCTACACCTTC. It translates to CASRPPGSPGGYTF.